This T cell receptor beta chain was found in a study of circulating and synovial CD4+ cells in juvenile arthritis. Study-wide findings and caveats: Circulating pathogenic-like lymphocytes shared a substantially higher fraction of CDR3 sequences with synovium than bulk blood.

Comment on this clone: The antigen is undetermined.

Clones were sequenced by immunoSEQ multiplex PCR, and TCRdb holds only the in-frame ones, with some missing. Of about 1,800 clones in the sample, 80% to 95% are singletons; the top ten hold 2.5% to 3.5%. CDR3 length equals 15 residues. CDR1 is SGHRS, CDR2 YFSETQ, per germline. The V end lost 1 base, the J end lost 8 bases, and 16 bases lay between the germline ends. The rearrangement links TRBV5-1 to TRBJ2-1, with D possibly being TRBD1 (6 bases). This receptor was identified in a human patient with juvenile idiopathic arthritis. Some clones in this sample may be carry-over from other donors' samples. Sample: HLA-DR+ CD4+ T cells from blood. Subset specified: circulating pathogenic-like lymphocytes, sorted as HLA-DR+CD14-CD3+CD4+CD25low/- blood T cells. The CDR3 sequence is CASSLLAGEYDEQFF. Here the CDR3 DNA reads TGCGCCAGCAGCTTGCTGGCAGGGGAGTACGATGAGCAGTTCTTC.